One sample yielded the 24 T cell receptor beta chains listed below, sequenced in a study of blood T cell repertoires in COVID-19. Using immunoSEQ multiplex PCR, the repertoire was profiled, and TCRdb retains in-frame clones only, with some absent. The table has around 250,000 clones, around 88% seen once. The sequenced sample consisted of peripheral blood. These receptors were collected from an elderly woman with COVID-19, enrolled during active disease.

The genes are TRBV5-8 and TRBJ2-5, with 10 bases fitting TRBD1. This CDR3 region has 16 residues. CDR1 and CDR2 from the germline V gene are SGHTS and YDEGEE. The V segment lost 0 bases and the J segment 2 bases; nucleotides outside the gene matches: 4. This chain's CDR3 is CASSLGTGGPQETQYF. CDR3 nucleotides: TGTGCCAGCAGCTTGGGGACAGGGGGTCCGCAAGAGACCCAGTACTTC.

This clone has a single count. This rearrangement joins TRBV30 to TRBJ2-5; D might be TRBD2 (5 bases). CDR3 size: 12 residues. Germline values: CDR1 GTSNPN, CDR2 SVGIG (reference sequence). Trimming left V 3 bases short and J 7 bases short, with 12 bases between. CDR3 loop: CAWSDTRGTQYF. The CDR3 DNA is TGTGCCTGGAGCGACACCCGGGGGACCCAGTACTTC.

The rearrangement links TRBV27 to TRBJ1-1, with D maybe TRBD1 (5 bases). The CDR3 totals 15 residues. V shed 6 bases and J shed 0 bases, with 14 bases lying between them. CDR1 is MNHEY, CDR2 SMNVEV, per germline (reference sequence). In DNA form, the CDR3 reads TGTGCCAGCAGCATGGAGGGACGCATGAACACTGAAGCTTTCTTT. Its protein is CASSMEGRMNTEAFF.

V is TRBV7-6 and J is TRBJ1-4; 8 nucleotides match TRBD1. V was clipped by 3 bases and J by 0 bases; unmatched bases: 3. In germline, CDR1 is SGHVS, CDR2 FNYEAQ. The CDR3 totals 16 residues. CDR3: CASSFRGPTTNEKLFF. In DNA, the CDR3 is TGTGCCAGCAGCTTCAGGGGGCCCACAACTAATGAAAAACTGTTTTTT.

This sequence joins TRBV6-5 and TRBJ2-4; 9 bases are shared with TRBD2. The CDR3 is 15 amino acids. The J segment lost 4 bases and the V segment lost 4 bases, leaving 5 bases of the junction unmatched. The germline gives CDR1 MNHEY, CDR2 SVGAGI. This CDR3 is CASSFGRGGKNIQYF. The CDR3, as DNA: TGTGCCAGCAGTTTCGGGCGGGGGGGGAAAAACATTCAGTACTTC.

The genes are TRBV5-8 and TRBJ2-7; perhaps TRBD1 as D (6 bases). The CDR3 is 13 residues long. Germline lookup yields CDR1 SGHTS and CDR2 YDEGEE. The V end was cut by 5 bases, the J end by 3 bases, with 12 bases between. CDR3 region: CASSQTGVYEQYV. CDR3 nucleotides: TGTGCCAGCAGTCAGACAGGAGTCTACGAGCAGTACGTC.

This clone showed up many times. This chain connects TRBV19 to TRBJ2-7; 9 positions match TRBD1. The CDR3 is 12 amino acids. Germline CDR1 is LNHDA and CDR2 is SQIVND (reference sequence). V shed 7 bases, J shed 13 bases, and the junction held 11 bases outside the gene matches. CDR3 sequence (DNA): TGTGCCAGTACCCAGCGGGACAGGGCATCCTACGTC. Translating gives CASTQRDRASYV.

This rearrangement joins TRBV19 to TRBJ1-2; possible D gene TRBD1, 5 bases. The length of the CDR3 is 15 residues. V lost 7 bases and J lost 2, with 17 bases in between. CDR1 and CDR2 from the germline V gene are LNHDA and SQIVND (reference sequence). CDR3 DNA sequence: TGTGCCAGTATTGCACCCTACGCAGGGAACTATGGCTACACCTTC. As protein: CASIAPYAGNYGYTF.

CDR3 residues: CASSQGQGSLLANYGYTF. The CDR3 DNA reads as TGCGCCAGCAGCCAAGGACAGGGGTCCCTCCTAGCTAACTATGGCTACACCTTC. The chain uses TRBV4-1 and TRBJ1-2; 8 positions agree with TRBD1. J was trimmed by 0 bases and V by 1 base; bases with no gene match: 10. The CDR3 sequence is 18 residues long. Germline V CDR1 and CDR2: MGHRA, YSYEKL.

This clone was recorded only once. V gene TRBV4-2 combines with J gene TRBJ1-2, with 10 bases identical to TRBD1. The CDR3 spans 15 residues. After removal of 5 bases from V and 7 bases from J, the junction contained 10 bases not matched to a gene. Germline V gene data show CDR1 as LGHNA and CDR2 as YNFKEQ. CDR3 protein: CASSAGQGEGSGYTF. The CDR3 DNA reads TGTGCCAGCAGCGCCGGACAGGGGGAGGGAAGTGGCTACACCTTC.

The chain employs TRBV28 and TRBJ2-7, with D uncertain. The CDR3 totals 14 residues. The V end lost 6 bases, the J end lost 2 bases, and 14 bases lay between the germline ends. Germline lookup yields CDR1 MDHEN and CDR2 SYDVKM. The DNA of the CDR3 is TGTGCCAGCAGGGGCAGACGACCGACCTACGAGCAGTACTTC. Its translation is CASRGRRPTYEQYF.

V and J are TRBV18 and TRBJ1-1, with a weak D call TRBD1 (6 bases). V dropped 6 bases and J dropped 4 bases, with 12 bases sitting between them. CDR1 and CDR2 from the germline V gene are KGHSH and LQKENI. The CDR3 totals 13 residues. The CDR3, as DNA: TGTGCCAGCTCCTCAGGGGAGTTCACTGAAGCTTTCTTT. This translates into CASSSGEFTEAFF.

The CDR3 region has the DNA TGCGCCAGCAGCCAGTCAGGCTCAATCTATAATTCACCCCTCCACTTT. Its protein product is CASSQSGSIYNSPLHF. The chain employs TRBV4-3 and TRBJ1-6; D is undetermined. Trimming took off 3 bases at V and 3 bases at J, with 12 bases between the two ends. The germline V gene has CDR1 LGHNA and CDR2 YSLEER. CDR3 size: 16 residues.

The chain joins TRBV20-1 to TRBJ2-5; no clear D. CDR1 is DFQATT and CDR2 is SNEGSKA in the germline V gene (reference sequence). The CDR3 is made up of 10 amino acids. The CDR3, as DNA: TGCAGCTTGCGTCAAGAGACCCAGTACTTC. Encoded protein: CSLRQETQYF.

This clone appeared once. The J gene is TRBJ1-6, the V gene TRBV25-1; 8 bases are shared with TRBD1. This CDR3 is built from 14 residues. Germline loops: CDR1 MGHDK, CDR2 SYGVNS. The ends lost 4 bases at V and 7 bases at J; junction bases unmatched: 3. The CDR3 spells CASSAGQGNSPLHF. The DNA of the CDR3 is TGTGCCAGCAGTGCTGGACAGGGAAATTCACCCCTCCACTTT.

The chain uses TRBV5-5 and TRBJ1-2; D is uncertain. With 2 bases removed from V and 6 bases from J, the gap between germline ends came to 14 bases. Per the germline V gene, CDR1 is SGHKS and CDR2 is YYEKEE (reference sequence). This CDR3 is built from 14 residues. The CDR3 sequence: CASSLRTSSDGYTF. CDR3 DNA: TGTGCCAGCAGCTTACGAACGAGCTCGGATGGCTACACCTTC. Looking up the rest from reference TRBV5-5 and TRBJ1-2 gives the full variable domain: DAGVTQSPTHLIKTRGQQVTLRCSPISGHKSVSWYQQVLGQGPQFIFQYYEKEERGRGNFPDRFSARQFPNYSSELNVNALLLGDSALYLCASSLRTSSDGYTFGSGTRLTVV.

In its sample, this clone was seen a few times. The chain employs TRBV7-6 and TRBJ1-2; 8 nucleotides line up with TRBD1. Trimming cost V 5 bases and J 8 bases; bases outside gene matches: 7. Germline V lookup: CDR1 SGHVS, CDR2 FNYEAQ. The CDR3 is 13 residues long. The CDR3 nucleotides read TGTGCCAGCAGCCCAGGGACAGGCAGAGGCTACACCTTC. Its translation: CASSPGTGRGYTF.

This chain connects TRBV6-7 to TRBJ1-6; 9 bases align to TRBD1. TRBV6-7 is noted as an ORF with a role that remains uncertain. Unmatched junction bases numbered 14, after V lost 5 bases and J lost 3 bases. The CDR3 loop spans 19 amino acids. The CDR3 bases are TGTGCCAGCAGTCTCCCGGGACAGGGTTTTTATATCTATAATTCACCCCTCCACTTT. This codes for CASSLPGQGFYIYNSPLHF.

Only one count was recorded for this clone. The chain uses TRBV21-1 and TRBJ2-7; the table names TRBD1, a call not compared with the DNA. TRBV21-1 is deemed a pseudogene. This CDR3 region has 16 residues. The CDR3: CASSRPGTGSTYEQYF. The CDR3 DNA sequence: TGTGCCAGCAGCCGCCCAGGGACAGGGAGCACCTACGAGCAGTACTTC.

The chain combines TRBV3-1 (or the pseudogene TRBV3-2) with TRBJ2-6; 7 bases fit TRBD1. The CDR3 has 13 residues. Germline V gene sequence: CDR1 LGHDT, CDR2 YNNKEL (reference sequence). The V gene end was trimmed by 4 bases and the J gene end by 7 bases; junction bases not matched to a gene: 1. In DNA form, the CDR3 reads TGTGCCAGCAGCCGGACAGGAGCCAACGTCCTGACTTTC. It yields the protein CASSRTGANVLTF.

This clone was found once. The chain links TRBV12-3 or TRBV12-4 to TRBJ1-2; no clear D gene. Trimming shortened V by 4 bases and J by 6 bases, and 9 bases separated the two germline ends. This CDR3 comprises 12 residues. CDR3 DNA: TGTGCCAGCAGTTGGGCAGACGATGGCTACACCTTC. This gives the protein CASSWADDGYTF.

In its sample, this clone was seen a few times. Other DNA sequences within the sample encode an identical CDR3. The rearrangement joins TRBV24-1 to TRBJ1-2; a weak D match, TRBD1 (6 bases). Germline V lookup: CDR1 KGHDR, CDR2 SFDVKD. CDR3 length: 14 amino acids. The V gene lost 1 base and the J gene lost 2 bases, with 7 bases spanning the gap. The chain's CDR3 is CATSDFGQNYGYTF. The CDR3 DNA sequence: TGTGCCACCAGTGATTTCGGACAGAACTATGGCTACACCTTC.

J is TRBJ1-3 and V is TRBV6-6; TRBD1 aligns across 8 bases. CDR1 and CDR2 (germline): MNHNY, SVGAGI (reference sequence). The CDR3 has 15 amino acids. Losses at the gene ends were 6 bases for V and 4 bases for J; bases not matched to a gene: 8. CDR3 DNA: TGTGCCAGCAGCCCCGGGACAGGCGGGGGAAACACCATATATTTT. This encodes CASSPGTGGGNTIYF.

The CDR3 DNA is TGTGCCGTTGGGCAGGGGGCTTCGCGCTATGGCTACACCTTC. Its translation is CAVGQGASRYGYTF. V is TRBV28 and J is TRBJ1-2; 8 bases align to TRBD1. Germline V gene lookup returns CDR1 MDHEN and CDR2 SYDVKM. The V and J ends lost 11 bases and 4 bases, in that order; junction bases with no gene match: 12. CDR3 length: 14 residues.